The 17 T cell receptor beta chains given below trace back to one sample, sequenced in a study of cytomegalovirus exposure and HLA in healthy donors (dated by TCRdb to 2017 to 2019). Preparation of the library involved the immunoSEQ multiplex PCR assay. TCRdb provides this immuneACCESS table in a form limited to in-frame rearrangements. Some clones are lacking; in checked studies, under half of them reflect an unresolved V gene, and why the rest are absent is not known. The sample has more than 150,000 clones on record, roughly 80% of them singletons. In total, the top ten clones hold 2.5% to 3.5% of the sample. The material sequenced was PBMCs. Every receptor here comes from a woman between 18 and 29 years old in good health and CMV-seropositive.

This clone was counted a few times. The CDR3 loop is CASSPEGVEAFF. CDR3 coding DNA: TGTGCCAGCAGCCCCGAAGGGGTAGAAGCTTTCTTT. V gene TRBV4-2 combines with J gene TRBJ1-1; a possible D gene is TRBD1 (5 bases). The germline V gene encodes CDR1 LGHNA and CDR2 YNFKEQ. The CDR3 extends over 12 amino acids. Trimming left V 4 bases short and J 8 bases short, with 11 bases between.

The count of this clone is one. V is TRBV9 and J is TRBJ2-1; D is perhaps TRBD2 (5 bases). There are 14 residues in the CDR3. V lost 0 bases to trimming and J lost 4 bases, with 8 bases between them. Germline loops: CDR1 SGDLS, CDR2 YYNGEE. The CDR3 loop is CASSVGDYYNEQFF. The CDR3, as DNA: TGTGCCAGCAGCGTAGGAGACTATTACAATGAGCAGTTCTTC.

V gene TRBV9 combines with J gene TRBJ2-1; the D gene is possibly TRBD2 (6 bases). Germline-derived CDR1 and CDR2 are SGDLS and YYNGEE. This CDR3 spans 14 amino acids. V lost 4 bases to trimming and J lost 7 bases, with 15 bases between them. Here the CDR3 DNA reads TGTGCCAGCAGCCCCCGGGGAGGAGGGAATGAGCAGTTCTTC. Translating it yields CASSPRGGGNEQFF.

This chain links TRBV4-1 with TRBJ1-2; D is undetermined. This CDR3 has 13 residues. CDR1 is MGHRA, CDR2 YSYEKL, per germline. The V end lost 0 bases, the J end lost 8 bases, and 10 bases lay between the germline ends. CDR3 in amino acids: CASSQERLRGYTF. The CDR3 DNA reads as TGCGCCAGCAGCCAAGAACGTCTGCGGGGCTACACCTTC.

The chain carries TRBV2 and TRBJ2-1; D is possibly TRBD2 (6 bases). The CDR3 length is 16 residues. Trimming shortened V by 2 bases and J by 2 bases, and 13 bases separated the two germline ends. Germline CDR1 SNHLY, CDR2 FYNNEI. DNA for the CDR3: TGTGCCAGCAGTGAATCGGTAGCGGAGGCCTACAATGAGCAGTTCTTC. It specifies CASSESVAEAYNEQFF.

The chain is built from TRBV7-2 and TRBJ2-7; TRBD1 might be the D (6 bases). The germline gives CDR1 SGHTA, CDR2 FQGNSA. The V gene lost 3 bases and the J gene lost 6 bases, with 18 bases spanning the gap. This CDR3 spans 15 amino acids. CDR3 in DNA: TGTGCCAGCAGCTTCGATACAGGGACCTCGCGCGAGCAGTACTTC. This translates into CASSFDTGTSREQYF.

This rearrangement joins TRBV4-2 to TRBJ2-7; 8 nucleotides agree with TRBD1. The CDR3 contains 18 residues. The J segment lost 2 bases and the V segment lost 0 bases, leaving 12 bases of the junction unmatched. Germline loops: CDR1 LGHNA, CDR2 YNFKEQ. In DNA, the CDR3 is TGTGCCAGCAGCCAAGATGCAGGGGGCGGGTCACGGCCCTACGAGCAGTACTTC. This encodes CASSQDAGGGSRPYEQYF.

The gene calls are TRBV15 and TRBJ2-7; a possible D gene is TRBD1 (6 bases). The germline gives CDR1 LNHNV, CDR2 YYDKDF (reference sequence). Deletions cut 5 bases from V and 0 bases from J, with 17 bases between. The CDR3 runs to 16 residues. Here the CDR3 DNA reads TGTGCCACCAGCGGAGGCGGACAGATAAACTCCTACGAGCAGTACTTC. Translated, it gives CATSGGGQINSYEQYF.

This chain links TRBV9 with TRBJ1-1; TRBD1 might be the D (5 bases). The V gene lost 0 bases and the J gene lost 6 bases, with 9 bases spanning the gap. The CDR3 totals 13 residues. CDR1 is SGDLS, CDR2 YYNGEE, per germline. CDR3 sequence: CASSVAQGAEAFF. CDR3 DNA sequence: TGTGCCAGCAGCGTAGCTCAGGGCGCTGAAGCTTTCTTT.

The genes are TRBV11-2 and TRBJ2-5, with D tentatively TRBD1 (5 bases). Germline lookup yields CDR1 SGHAT and CDR2 FQNNGV. Trimming took off 6 bases at V and 7 bases at J, with 9 bases between the two ends. CDR3 length: 11 residues. The CDR3 here is CASRIQGTQYF. In DNA form, the CDR3 reads TGTGCCAGCAGGATTCAGGGGACCCAGTACTTC.

CDR3 loop: CASSLRRTGLDTEAFF. The CDR3 nucleotides read TGTGCCAGCAGCCTCCGACGGACAGGGTTGGACACTGAAGCTTTCTTT. The chain joins TRBV7-9 to TRBJ1-1; 8 bases match TRBD1. The V and J ends lost 5 bases and 3 bases, in that order; junction bases with no gene match: 11. The CDR3 extends over 16 amino acids. CDR1 and CDR2 from the germline V gene are SEHNR and FQNEAQ (reference sequence).

The V gene is TRBV6-4, the J gene TRBJ2-2, with a possible D match to TRBD2 (5 bases). Trimming pared 2 bases from V and 7 bases from J, leaving 8 bases between. The CDR3 sequence is 13 residues long. Per germline, CDR1 MRHNA and CDR2 SNTAGT. DNA of the CDR3: TGTGCCAGCAGTGACCGGGAAATCGGGGAGCTGTTTTTT. This gives the protein CASSDREIGELFF.

The chain joins TRBV27 to TRBJ2-4; D is ambiguous. The CDR3 has 11 amino acids. Looked up from germline, CDR1 is MNHEY and CDR2 is SMNVEV (reference sequence). V was pared by 4 bases and J by 6 bases, with 4 bases between. The CDR3 is CASSSGNIQYF. The CDR3 nucleotides read TGTGCCAGCAGTTCGGGAAACATTCAGTACTTC.

This chain connects TRBV18 to TRBJ2-7; tentatively, D is TRBD2 (6 bases). This CDR3 region has 15 residues. Germline CDR1 reads KGHSH; CDR2 reads LQKENI. V shed 2 bases and J shed 3 bases, with 14 bases lying between them. The CDR3 DNA is TGTGCCAGCTCACCAAGGCGGGAAACTTACTACGAGCAGTACTTC. This translates into CASSPRRETYYEQYF.

This chain joins TRBV6-6 and TRBJ2-7, with 8 bases lining up with TRBD1. Trimming cost V 7 bases and J 9 bases; bases outside gene matches: 5. The CDR3 contains 11 residues. CDR1 is MNHNY and CDR2 is SVGAGI in the germline V gene (reference sequence). The CDR3 DNA sequence: TGTGCCAGCACGGACAGGGTTTGGCAGTACTTC. This encodes CASTDRVWQYF.

This clone has only one observation. The chain couples TRBV19 to TRBJ2-7, with D perhaps TRBD1 (6 bases). The CDR3 is 15 amino acids. V gave up 6 bases and J gave up 0 bases, with 15 bases separating them. The V gene's germline CDR1 is LNHDA and CDR2 SQIVND (reference sequence). The CDR3 DNA is TGTGCCAGTAGCCCCAGGGGCTGGAGCTCCTACGAGCAGTACTTC. This sequence encodes CASSPRGWSSYEQYF. The entire variable domain, with the rest obtained from reference TRBV19 and TRBJ2-7, is as follows: DGGITQSPKYLFRKEGQNVTLSCEQNLNHDAMYWYRQDPGQGLRLIYYSQIVNDFQKGDIAEGYSVSREKKESFPLTVTSAQKNPTAFYLCASSPRGWSSYEQYFGPGTRLTVT.

V is TRBV2 and J is TRBJ2-2, with 13 bases identical to TRBD2. The CDR3 loop spans 19 amino acids. Trimming removed 3 bases from V and 0 bases from J; junction bases left unmatched: 7. CDR1 and CDR2 (germline): SNHLY, FYNNEI. The CDR3 protein is CASSDRLAGGTANTGELFF. For the CDR3, the DNA is TGTGCCAGCAGTGACCGACTAGCGGGGGGCACCGCGAACACCGGGGAGCTGTTTTTT.